This paragraph reports one TCR beta chain. As handled by the study authors: Counts of nucleated cells, estimated from reference gene primer amplification, were obtained. The data were produced by immunoSEQ multiplex PCR, yet TCRdb's version contains in-frame clones alone and is incomplete. V and J calls and clone size follow that table, whereas D and trimming were derived from the DNA. The sample carries around 300,000 clones, 70% to 90% recorded once. Trimming cost V 0 bases and J 7 bases, with 12 bases left between them. Germline assignment: CDR1 PRHDT and CDR2 FYEKMQ (reference sequence). The CDR3 covers 14 residues. These data originate in a study of blood T cell repertoires in COVID-19. For the study at large: Sources were T cells, B-cell-depleted T cells, or PBMCs; the material itself was cDNA or gDNA.

The sequence was collected from a woman in her sixties or seventies with acute or convalescent COVID-19. Sequenced material: peripheral blood. The chain is built from TRBV13 and TRBJ1-1; no reliable D call. The CDR3 sequence is CASSLGGPGLEAFF. CDR3 nucleotides: TGTGCCAGCAGCTTAGGCGGTCCAGGACTTGAAGCTTTCTTT.